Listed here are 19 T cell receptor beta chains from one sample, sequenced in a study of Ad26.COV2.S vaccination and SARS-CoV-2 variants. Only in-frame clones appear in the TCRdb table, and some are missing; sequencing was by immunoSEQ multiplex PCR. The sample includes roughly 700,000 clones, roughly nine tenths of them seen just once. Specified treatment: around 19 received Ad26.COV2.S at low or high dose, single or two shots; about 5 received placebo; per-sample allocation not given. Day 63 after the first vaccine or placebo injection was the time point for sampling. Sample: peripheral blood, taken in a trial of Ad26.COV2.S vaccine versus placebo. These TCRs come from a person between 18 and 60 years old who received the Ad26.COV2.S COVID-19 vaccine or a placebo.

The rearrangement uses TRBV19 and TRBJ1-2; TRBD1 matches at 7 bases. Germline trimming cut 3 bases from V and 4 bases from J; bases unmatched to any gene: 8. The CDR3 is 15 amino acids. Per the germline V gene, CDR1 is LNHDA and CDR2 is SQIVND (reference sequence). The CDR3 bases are TGTGCCAGTAGTATTCTCGACAGGGCTGGCTATGGCTACACCTTC. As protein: CASSILDRAGYGYTF.

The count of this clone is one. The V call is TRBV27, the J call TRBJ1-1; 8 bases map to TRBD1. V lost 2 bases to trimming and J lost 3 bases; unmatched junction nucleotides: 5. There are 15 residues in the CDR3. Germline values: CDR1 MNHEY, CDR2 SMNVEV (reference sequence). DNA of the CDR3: TGTGCCAGCAGTTTAAGGACAGGGTGGGACACTGAAGCTTTCTTT. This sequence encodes CASSLRTGWDTEAFF.

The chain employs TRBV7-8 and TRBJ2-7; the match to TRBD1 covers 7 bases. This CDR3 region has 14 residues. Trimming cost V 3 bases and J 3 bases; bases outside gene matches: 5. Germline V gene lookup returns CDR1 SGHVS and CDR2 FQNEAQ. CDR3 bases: TGTGCCAGCAGCTTGGTCGGACAGGTCTACGAGCAGTACTTC. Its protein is CASSLVGQVYEQYF.

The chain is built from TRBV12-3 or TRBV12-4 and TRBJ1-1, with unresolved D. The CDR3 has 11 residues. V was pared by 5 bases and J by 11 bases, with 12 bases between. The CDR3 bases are TGTGCCAGCAGTCGGTTCAATAGGGCTTTCTTT. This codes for CASSRFNRAFF.

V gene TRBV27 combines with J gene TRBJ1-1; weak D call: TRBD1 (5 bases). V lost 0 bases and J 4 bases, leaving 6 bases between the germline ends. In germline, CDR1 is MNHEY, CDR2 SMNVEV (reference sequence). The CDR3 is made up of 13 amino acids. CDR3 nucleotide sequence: TGTGCCAGCAGTTTATCTAGGGGCACTGAAGCTTTCTTT. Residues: CASSLSRGTEAFF.

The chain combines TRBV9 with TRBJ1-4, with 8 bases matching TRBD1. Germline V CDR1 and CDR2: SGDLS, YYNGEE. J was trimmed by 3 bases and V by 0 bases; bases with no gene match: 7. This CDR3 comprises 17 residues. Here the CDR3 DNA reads TGTGCCAGCAGCGTAGAGGCAGGGGGCGCGTCTAATGAAAAACTGTTTTTT. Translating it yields CASSVEAGGASNEKLFF. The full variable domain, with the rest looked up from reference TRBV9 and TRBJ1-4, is DSGVTQTPKHLITATGQRVTLRCSPRSGDLSVYWYQQSLDQGLQFLIQYYNGEERAKGNILERFSAQQFPDLHSELNLSSLELGDSALYFCASSVEAGGASNEKLFFGSGTQLSVL.

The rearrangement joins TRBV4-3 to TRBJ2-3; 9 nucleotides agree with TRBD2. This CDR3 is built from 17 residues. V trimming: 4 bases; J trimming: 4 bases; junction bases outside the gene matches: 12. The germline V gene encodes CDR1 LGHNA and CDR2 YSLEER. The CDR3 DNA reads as TGCGCCAGCAGCCCGGAGCGGGGGGAAATCTGGGCAGATACGCAGTATTTT. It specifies CASSPERGEIWADTQYF.

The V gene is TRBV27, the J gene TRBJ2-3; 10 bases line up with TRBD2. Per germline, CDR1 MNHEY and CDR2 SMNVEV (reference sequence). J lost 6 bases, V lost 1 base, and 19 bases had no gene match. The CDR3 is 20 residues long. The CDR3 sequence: CASSLYALPNSGGRSDTQYF. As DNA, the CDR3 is TGTGCCAGCAGTTTATATGCCTTACCCAATAGCGGGGGGAGGTCGGATACGCAGTATTTT.

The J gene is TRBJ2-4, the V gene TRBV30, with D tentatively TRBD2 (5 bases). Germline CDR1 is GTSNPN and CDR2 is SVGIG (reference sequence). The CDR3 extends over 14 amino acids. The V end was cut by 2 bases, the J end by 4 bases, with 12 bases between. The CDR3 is CAWSPQDLKNIQYF. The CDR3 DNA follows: TGTGCCTGGAGTCCTCAGGACTTAAAAAACATTCAGTACTTC.

The CDR3 DNA sequence: TGTGCCAGCTCACCACGGGGGGTAGCGGGTATCAAAAGCCACGAGCAGTACTTC. This codes for CASSPRGVAGIKSHEQYF. The chain links TRBV18 to TRBJ2-7; 7 nucleotides align to TRBD2. With 1 base clipped from V and 5 bases from J, the junction kept 17 bases outside the gene matches. Per germline, CDR1 KGHSH and CDR2 LQKENI. This CDR3 contains 18 residues.

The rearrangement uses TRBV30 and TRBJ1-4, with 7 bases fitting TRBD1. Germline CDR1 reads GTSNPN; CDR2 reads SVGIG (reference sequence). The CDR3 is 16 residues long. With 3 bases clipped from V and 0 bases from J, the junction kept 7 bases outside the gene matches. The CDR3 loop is CAWRQGMGATNEKLFF. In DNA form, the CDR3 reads TGTGCCTGGAGACAGGGGATGGGTGCAACTAATGAAAAACTGTTTTTT.

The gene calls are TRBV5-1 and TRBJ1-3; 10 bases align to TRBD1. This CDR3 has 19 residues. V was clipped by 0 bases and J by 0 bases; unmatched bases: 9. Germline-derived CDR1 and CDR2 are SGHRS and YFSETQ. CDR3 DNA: TGCGCCAGCAGCTTGGCCAGGGGACAGGGGACTTTCTCTGGAAACACCATATATTTT. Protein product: CASSLARGQGTFSGNTIYF.

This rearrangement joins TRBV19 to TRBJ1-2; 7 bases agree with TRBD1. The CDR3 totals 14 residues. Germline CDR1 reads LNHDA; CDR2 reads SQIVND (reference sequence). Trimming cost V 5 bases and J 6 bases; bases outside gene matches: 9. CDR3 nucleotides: TGTGCCAGTAGTTTACCGGGACAGATCAATGGCTACACCTTC. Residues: CASSLPGQINGYTF.

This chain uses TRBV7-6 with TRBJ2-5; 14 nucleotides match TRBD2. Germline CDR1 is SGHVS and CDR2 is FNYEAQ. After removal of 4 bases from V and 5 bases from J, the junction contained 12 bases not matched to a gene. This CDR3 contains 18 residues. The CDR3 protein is CASSSLTSGGAIEETQYF. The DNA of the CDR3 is TGTGCCAGCAGCTCCTTGACTAGCGGGGGGGCTATCGAGGAGACCCAGTACTTC. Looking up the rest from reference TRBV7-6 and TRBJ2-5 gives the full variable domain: GAGVSQSPRYKVTKRGQDVALRCDPISGHVSLYWYRQALGQGPEFLTYFNYEAQQDKSGLPNDRFSAERPEGSISTLTIQRTEQRDSAMYRCASSSLTSGGAIEETQYFGPGTRLLVL.

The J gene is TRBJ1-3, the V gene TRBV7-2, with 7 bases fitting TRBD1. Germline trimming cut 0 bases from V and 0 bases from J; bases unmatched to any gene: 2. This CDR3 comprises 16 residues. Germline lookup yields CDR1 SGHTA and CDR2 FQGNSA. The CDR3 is CASSLAGGYSGNTIYF. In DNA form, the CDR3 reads TGTGCCAGCAGCTTAGCAGGGGGCTACTCTGGAAACACCATATATTTT. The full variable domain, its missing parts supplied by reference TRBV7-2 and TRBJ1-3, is GAGVSQSPSNKVTEKGKDVELRCDPISGHTALYWYRQSLGQGLEFLIYFQGNSAPDKSGLPSDRFSAERTGGSVSTLTIQRTQQEDSAVYLCASSLAGGYSGNTIYFGEGSWLTVV.

This chain's CDR3 is CASSYYEAETQYF. The CDR3 DNA reads as TGTGCCAGCAGTTACTATGAGGCAGAGACCCAGTACTTC. V usage is TRBV6-5 and J usage is TRBJ2-5, with unresolved D. Germline CDR1 reads MNHEY; CDR2 reads SVGAGI. V was trimmed by 1 base and J by 4 bases, leaving 7 bases between them. The CDR3 contains 13 residues.

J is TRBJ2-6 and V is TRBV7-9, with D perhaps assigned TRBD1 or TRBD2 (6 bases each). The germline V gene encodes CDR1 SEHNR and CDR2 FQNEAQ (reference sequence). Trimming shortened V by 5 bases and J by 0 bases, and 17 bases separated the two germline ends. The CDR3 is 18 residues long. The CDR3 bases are TGTGCCAGCAGCGGAGGGGGAAAGGATTTCTCTGGGGCCAACGTCCTGACTTTC. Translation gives CASSGGGKDFSGANVLTF.

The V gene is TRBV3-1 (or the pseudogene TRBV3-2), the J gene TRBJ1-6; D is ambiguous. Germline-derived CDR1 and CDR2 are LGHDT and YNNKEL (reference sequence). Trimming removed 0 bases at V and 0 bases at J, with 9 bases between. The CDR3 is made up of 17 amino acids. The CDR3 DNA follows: TGTGCCAGCAGCCAAGAGGCCGCGAGCTCCTATAATTCACCCCTCCACTTT. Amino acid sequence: CASSQEAASSYNSPLHF.

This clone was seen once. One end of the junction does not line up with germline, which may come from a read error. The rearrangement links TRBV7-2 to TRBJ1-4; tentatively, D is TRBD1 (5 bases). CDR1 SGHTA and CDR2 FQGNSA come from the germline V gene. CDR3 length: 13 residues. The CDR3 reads CASSLALAGHWVF. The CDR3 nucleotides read TGTGCCAGCAGCTTAGCGTTAGCCGGACACTGGGTTTTT. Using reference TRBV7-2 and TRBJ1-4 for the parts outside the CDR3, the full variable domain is GAGVSQSPSNKVTEKGKDVELRCDPISGHTALYWYRQSLGQGLEFLIYFQGNSAPDKSGLPSDRFSAERTGGSVSTLTIQRTQQEDSAVYLCASSLALAGHWVFGSGTQLSVL.